This T cell receptor (beta chain) is drawn from a study of cytomegalovirus exposure and HLA in healthy donors. Study background: The Caucasian-associated ancestry cluster contained approximately 81% of the 398 genotyped donors.

The study's findings and limits: Later, an analysis showed that TCR beta chains associated with HLA were more clonally expanded than others that were equally common.

Every donor was a healthy person donating bone marrow. Turning to this clone: Its target is unknown.

Amplification used 60 Vbeta primers and 13 Jbeta primers. The authors' processing: A follow-up analysis tallied about 80 million unique TCR beta chains, 8.5 million to 14 million shared. Sequencing was performed with immunoSEQ multiplex PCR; in TCRdb, only in-frame clones are kept and a portion is missing. V and J calls and clone size come straight from that table; D and trimming were deduced from the DNA. Here the sample spans approximately 72,000 clones, over 70% being singletons. The V gene end was trimmed by 0 bases and the J gene end by 8 bases; junction bases not matched to a gene: 9. This CDR3 is built from 15 residues. Germline V gene sequence: CDR1 SGHTA, CDR2 FQGTGA.

The clonotype was recovered from a male donor in good health and CMV-seropositive. The rearrangement links TRBV7-3 to TRBJ1-1; 7 nucleotides align to TRBD1. Sequenced: PBMCs. The CDR3 nucleotides are TGTGCCAGCAGCTTAACCCGGGACAGAGCTAAAGAAGCTTTCTTT. It translates to CASSLTRDRAKEAFF.